A selection of T cell receptor beta chains follows, all from one sample in a study of response to subunit inactivated influenza vaccine. One entry per CDR3 protein results from TCRdb running MiXCR on the RT-PCR reads. The profile shows about 650,000 distinct CDR3 sequences, more than 15% of them singletons. This specimen consisted of PBMCs from blood, obtained roughly 12 days after vaccination. The source is a man aged 45-60 years who received an inactivated influenza vaccine. CDR3s leave out the opening cysteine and the closing phenylalanine or tryptophan.

CDR3aa: SAASRESTDTQY
v_gene: TRBV20-1

CDR3aa: SVGHRYNEQF
v_gene: TRBV29-1

CDR3aa: ASSPRGGLKDTQY
v_gene: TRBV12-3/TRBV12-4

CDR3aa: ASSSRDRSYEQY
v_gene: TRBV11-1

CDR3aa: ASSFRPSGEYEQY
v_gene: TRBV12-3/TRBV12-4

CDR3aa: ASSLETGNYGYT
v_gene: TRBV5-6

CDR3aa: ASSTQGPGNIQY
v_gene: TRBV5-5

CDR3aa: ASSHLQGNTEAF
v_gene: TRBV3-1

CDR3aa: ATSGHRGGLNTDTQY
v_gene: TRBV24-1

CDR3aa: ASITPGTGNQPQH
v_gene: TRBV19

CDR3aa: ASSPSTGTGSREQY
v_gene: TRBV12-3/TRBV12-4

CDR3aa: ASNLNPPGRDSHQDTQY
v_gene: TRBV11-1

CDR3aa: SARAERTGYEQY
v_gene: TRBV20-1

CDR3aa: ASSSTIPAWASGPLSYEQY
v_gene: TRBV11-1

CDR3aa: ASSQTGTLSEQY
v_gene: TRBV6-1

CDR3aa: SARVEQGIPYEQY
v_gene: TRBV20-1

CDR3aa: ASTQGQGVGKTQY
v_gene: TRBV12-3/TRBV12-4

CDR3aa: ASSPSGVPEQY
v_gene: TRBV5-6

CDR3aa: ASSSMPLTYEQY
v_gene: TRBV28

CDR3aa: ATSRGRGSRNEQF
v_gene: TRBV24-1

CDR3aa: ASSAGEGMETQY
v_gene: TRBV5-1

CDR3aa: ATSDSFPSGRSTYNEQF
v_gene: TRBV24-1

CDR3aa: ASSHGGRAYNEQF
v_gene: TRBV4-2

CDR3aa: ASSLGTRGDTDTQY
v_gene: TRBV5-6

CDR3aa: ASSPPGQLYEQY
v_gene: TRBV12-3/TRBV12-4

CDR3aa: ASSSRGGISYEQH
v_gene: TRBV7-8

CDR3aa: ASGTGTLYEQY
v_gene: TRBV7-9

CDR3aa: ASSERLAGPRSTQY
v_gene: TRBV25-1

CDR3aa: ATSDGAGLNYGYT
v_gene: TRBV24-1

CDR3aa: ASSKKRRTSGGAGPDTQY
v_gene: TRBV12-3/TRBV12-4

CDR3aa: SVGTGVSTEAF
v_gene: TRBV29-1

CDR3aa: ASSSDGGSSYNEQF
v_gene: TRBV4-2

CDR3aa: ASSQGTGMGEQY
v_gene: TRBV4-1